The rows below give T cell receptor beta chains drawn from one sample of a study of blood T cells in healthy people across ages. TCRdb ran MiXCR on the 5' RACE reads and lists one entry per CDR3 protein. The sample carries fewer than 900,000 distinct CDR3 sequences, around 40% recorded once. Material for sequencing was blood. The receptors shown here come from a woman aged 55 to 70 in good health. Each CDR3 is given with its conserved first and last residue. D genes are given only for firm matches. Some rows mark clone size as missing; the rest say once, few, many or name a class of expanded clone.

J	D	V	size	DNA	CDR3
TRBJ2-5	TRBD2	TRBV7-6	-	TGTGCCAGCAGCAATTTCCAAGGGGCGGGAGCGGGTGAGACCCAGTACTTC	CASSNFQGAGAGETQYF
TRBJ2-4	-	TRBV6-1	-	TGTGCCAGCAGTGAAGCCTTCGGGGGAAACATTCAGTACTTC	CASSEAFGGNIQYF
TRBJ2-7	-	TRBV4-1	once	TGCGCCAGCAGCCCGAACGCAGGTTACTCCTACGAGCAGTACTTC	CASSPNAGYSYEQYF
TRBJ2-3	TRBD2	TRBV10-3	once	TGTGCCATCAGAAACGGACTAGCGGCCTCTAGCACAGATACGCAGTATTTT	CAIRNGLAASSTDTQYF
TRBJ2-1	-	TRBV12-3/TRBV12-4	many	TGTGCCAGCAGCAGCAATGAGCAGTTCTTC	CASSSNEQFF
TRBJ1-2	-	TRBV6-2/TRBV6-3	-	TGTGCCAGCAGTCACGACAGCTTTGGACTTTATGGCTACACCTTC	CASSHDSFGLYGYTF
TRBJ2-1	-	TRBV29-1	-	TGCAGCGGGCGGACTGGCACCTACAATGAGCAGTTCTTC	CSGRTGTYNEQFF
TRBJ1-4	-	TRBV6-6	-	TGTGCCAGCAGCCGGTCCGAAAAACTGTTTTTT	CASSRSEKLFF
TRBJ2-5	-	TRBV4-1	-	TGCGCCAGCAGCCAACTGAATGATCAAGAGACCCAGTACTTC	CASSQLNDQETQYF
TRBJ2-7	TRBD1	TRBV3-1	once	TGTGCCAGCAGCCAAGGTAGACAGGGTCTCACCTACGAGCAGTACTTC	CASSQGRQGLTYEQYF
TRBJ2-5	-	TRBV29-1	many	TGCAGCGCCGAGGGCCTAGGGGAGACCCAGTACTTC	CSAEGLGETQYF
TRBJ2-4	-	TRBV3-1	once	TGTGCCAGCACTGGGGGTCATCGGGGCAAAAACATTCAGTACTTC	CASTGGHRGKNIQYF
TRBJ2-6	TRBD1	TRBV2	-	TGTGCCAGCGGCCGGGACAGCCCCTCTGGGGCCAACGTCCTGACTTTC	CASGRDSPSGANVLTF
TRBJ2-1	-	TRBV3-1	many	TGTGCCAGCAGCCAACCAGACAGAAACAATGAGCAGTTCTTC	CASSQPDRNNEQFF
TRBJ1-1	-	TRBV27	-	TGTGCCAGCAGTAAAATAGGACAGCTATCAACGAACACTGAAGCTTTCTTT	CASSKIGQLSTNTEAFF
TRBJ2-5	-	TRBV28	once	TGTGCCAGCAGTTCGGGCGGGATTAAGCAAGAGACCCAGTACTTC	CASSSGGIKQETQYF
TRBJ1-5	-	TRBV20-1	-	TGCAGTGCTAAGAGGGTCAGGGAAAGCCAGCCTCAGCATTTT	CSAKRVRESQPQHF
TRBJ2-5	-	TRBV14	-	TGTGCCAGCAGCCAAGATCTCATGGAGACCCAGTACTTC	CASSQDLMETQYF
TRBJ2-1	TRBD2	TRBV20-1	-	TGCAGTGCTAGCGACAGCGGGGGGACCACCTCCTACAATGAGCAGTTCTTC	CSASDSGGTTSYNEQFF
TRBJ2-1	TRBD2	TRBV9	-	TGTGCCAGCAGCGTAGCGGGACTAGCGGGACGAAATGAGCAGTTCTTC	CASSVAGLAGRNEQFF
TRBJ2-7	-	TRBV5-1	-	TGCGCCAGCAGCTTGGGTCGACAGTTGGAGGTGGGCTACGAGCAGTACTTC	CASSLGRQLEVGYEQYF
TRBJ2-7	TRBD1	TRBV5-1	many	TGCGCCAGCAGCTTGACTGGACAGGATGCCTACGAGCAGTACTTC	CASSLTGQDAYEQYF
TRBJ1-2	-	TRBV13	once	TGTGCCACCTCGGGGGGCCCCCATGGCTACACCTTC	CATSGGPHGYTF
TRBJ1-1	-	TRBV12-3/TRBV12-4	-	TGTGCCAGCAGGGAGCAAGGGGAGGGCACTGAAGCTTTCTTT	CASREQGEGTEAFF
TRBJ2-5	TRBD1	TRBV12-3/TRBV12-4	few	TGTGCCAGCAGCCAAGTCACAGGGGCAGAGACCCAGTACTTC	CASSQVTGAETQYF
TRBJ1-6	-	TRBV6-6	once	TGTGCCAGCAGTTACTCGATTGCCGGCGCCTATAATTCACCCCTCCACTTT	CASSYSIAGAYNSPLHF
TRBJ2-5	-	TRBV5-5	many	TGTGCCAGCAGCTTGACGGGGGCGGAGACCCAGTACTTC	CASSLTGAETQYF
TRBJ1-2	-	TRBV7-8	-	TGTGCCAGCAGCTTAACAAATAGCTATGGCTACACCTTC	CASSLTNSYGYTF
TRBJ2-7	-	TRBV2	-	TGTGCCAGCATCCTGGGGAGGTCCTACGAGCAGTACTTC	CASILGRSYEQYF
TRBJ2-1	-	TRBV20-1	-	TGCAGTCTTCATGGGTGGGGGAAGGTTAACAATGAGCAGTTCTTC	CSLHGWGKVNNEQFF
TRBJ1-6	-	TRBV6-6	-	TGTGCCAGCAGTTACTCTCAGGGAAACAATTCACCCCTCCACTTT	CASSYSQGNNSPLHF
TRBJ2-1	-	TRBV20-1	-	TGCAGTGCGAGGGGGGAGTGTGAGCAGTTCTTC	CSARGECEQFF
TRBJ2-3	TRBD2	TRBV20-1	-	TGCAGTACTATGACTAGCGGGAGTAGCACAGATACGCAGTATTTT	CSTMTSGSSTDTQYF
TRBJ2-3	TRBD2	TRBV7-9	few	TGTGCCAGCAGCCCGGTAGCGGGACCAGCGGCAGATACGCAGTATTTT	CASSPVAGPAADTQYF
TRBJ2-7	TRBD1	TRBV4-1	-	TGCGCCAGCAGCCAAGATGAGAGACAGGGACCCTACGAGCAGTACTTC	CASSQDERQGPYEQYF
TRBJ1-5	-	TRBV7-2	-	TGTGCCAGCAGCTTAGTCGGGGGGACGTATAGCAATCAGCCCCAGCATTTT	CASSLVGGTYSNQPQHF
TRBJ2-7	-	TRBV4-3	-	TGCGCCAGCAGCCAAGATAGGGGATTCCAAGAGGCCCAGTACTTC	CASSQDRGFQEAQYF
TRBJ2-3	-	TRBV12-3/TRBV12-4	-	TGCGCCAGCAGTTGGCTAAGTACAGATACGCAGTATTTT	CASSWLSTDTQYF
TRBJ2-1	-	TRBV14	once	TGTGCCAGCAAATCTCGGGCAGGGGGGAATGAGCAGTTCTTC	CASKSRAGGNEQFF
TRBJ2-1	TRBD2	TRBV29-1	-	TGCAGTGTTGAATGGGACTATCCACCTAAGGGTTACATGCCCAGAACTGAGCAGTTCTTC	CSVEWDYPPKGYMPRTEQFF
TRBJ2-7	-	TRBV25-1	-	TGTGCCAGCAGTGAAGGCTTGACTGGCCCCTCCGAGCAGTACTTC	CASSEGLTGPSEQYF
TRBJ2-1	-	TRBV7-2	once	TGTGCCAGCAACCTTGACAGACCGACCTACAATGAGCGGTTCTTC	CASNLDRPTYNERFF
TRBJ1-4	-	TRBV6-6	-	TGTGCCAGCCGGCCAGGAGGGACTAATGAAAAACTGTTTTTT	CASRPGGTNEKLFF
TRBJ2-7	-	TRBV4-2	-	TGTGCCAGCAGCCAAGTCACGGGGGCGGCATCCTACGAGCAGTACTTC	CASSQVTGAASYEQYF
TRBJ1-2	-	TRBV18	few	TGTGCCAGCTCACCACGGACAGCCTATGGCTACACCTTC	CASSPRTAYGYTF
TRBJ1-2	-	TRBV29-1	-	TGCGTTGAAGATGGAAGGGGCAACACCTTC	CVEDGRGNTF
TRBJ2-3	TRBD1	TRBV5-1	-	TGCGCCAGCAGCTTGTCCGTCCGGGACAGGGGTACAGCTACGCAGTATTTT	CASSLSVRDRGTATQYF
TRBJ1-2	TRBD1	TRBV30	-	TGTGCCTGGGACCGGGACAGGAACTATGGCTACACCTTC	CAWDRDRNYGYTF